What follows are 13 T cell receptor beta chains derived from one specimen sequenced in a study of low-dose radiotherapy and immunotherapy resistance in tumors. Alpha- and beta-chain coverage of first-strand cDNA came from TRAV- and TRBV-specific primers. A constant-region primer paired with the V-primer adapter amplified TCRs over about 18 PCR cycles. Each CDR3 protein gets one entry after TCRdb re-called the reads with MiXCR. The repertoire holds about 30,000 distinct CDR3 sequences, with about 49% as singletons. The time point is: after trial treatment. Documented treatment: LDRT plus nivolumab, ipilimumab, low-dose cyclophosphamide and aspirin (RACIN trial). Source: PBMCs, taken after low-dose radiotherapy plus immunotherapy. The receptor source for this set is a male donor with gallbladder cancer.

This chain connects TRBV11-2 to TRBJ1-1; D is unclear. The CDR3 runs 16 residues. V was cut by 4 bases and J by 1 base, with 16 bases left in between. Germline CDR1 and CDR2: SGHAT and FQNNGV. DNA for the CDR3: TGTGCCAGCAGCTCAAATCGGAGGGAGTGGAACACTGAAGCTTTCTTT. Its translation: CASSSNRREWNTEAFF.

CDR3: CASSLEASETYEQYF. The DNA for the CDR3 is TGCGCCAGCAGCTTGGAGGCCAGCGAAACCTACGAGCAGTACTTC. The genes are TRBV5-1 and TRBJ2-7; D unclear. Per the germline V gene, CDR1 is SGHRS and CDR2 is YFSETQ. The CDR3 runs to 15 residues. Trimming left V 0 bases short and J 2 bases short, with 12 bases between. Full variable domain (outside the CDR3, taken from reference TRBV5-1 and TRBJ2-7): KAGVTQTPRYLIKTRGQQVTLSCSPISGHRSVSWYQQTPGQGLQFLFEYFSETQRNKGNFPGRFSGRQFSNSRSEMNVSTLELGDSALYLCASSLEASETYEQYFGPGTRLTVT.

As regards this clonotype: A read error is likely here: a far larger clone is one base away. J is TRBJ2-1 and V is TRBV20-1, with a possible D match to TRBD2 (6 bases). The CDR3 is made up of 14 amino acids. CDR1 is DFQATT and CDR2 is SNEGSKA in the germline V gene (reference sequence). V was cut by 6 bases and J by 10 bases, with 22 bases left in between. The CDR3 sequence is CSATYGGRGGEQFF. DNA for the CDR3: TGCAGTGCGACCTACGGGGGAAGGGGCGGGGAGCAGTTCTTC.

A single count supports this clonotype. The chain joins TRBV4-3 to TRBJ1-1; D is perhaps TRBD1 (6 bases). The CDR3 runs 15 residues. Germline V gives CDR1 LGHNA, CDR2 YSLEER. Trimming shortened V by 0 bases and J by 3 bases, and 11 bases separated the two germline ends. The CDR3 region has the DNA TGCGCCAGCAGCCAAGATGGGACACTCGACACTGAAGCTTTCTTT. This sequence encodes CASSQDGTLDTEAFF.

In regard to this clonotype: The germline gene is not matched at one end of the junction; a read error may be the cause. The chain uses TRBV28 and TRBJ2-7; D possibly corresponds to TRBD1 (6 bases). Germline CDR1 reads MDHEN; CDR2 reads SYDVKM. The CDR3 spans 15 residues. For the CDR3, the DNA is TGTGCCGGCAGCCCAGGGGTAAGCAAACACTACGAGCAGTACTTC. Its protein product is CAGSPGVSKHYEQYF.

The chain is built from TRBV6-4 and TRBJ1-1; D not resolved. Looked up from germline, CDR1 is MRHNA and CDR2 is SNTAGT. This CDR3 is 12 amino acids long. V lost 10 bases, J lost 1 base, and 10 bases lay in between. CDR3 bases: TGTGCCATCAGCCGGGAGAACACTGAAGCTTTCTTT. It codes for CAISRENTEAFF.

The rearrangement uses TRBV4-2 and TRBJ2-4, with 7 bases aligning to TRBD1. The CDR3 is 16 amino acids. V was pared by 2 bases and J by 5 bases, with 9 bases of the junction left unmatched. CDR1 is LGHNA and CDR2 is YNFKEQ in the germline V gene. CDR3 sequence: CASSQTTGMVQNIQYF. Here the CDR3 DNA reads TGTGCCAGCAGCCAAACGACAGGGATGGTCCAAAACATTCAGTACTTC.

Many counts were recorded for this clonotype. The CDR3 region has the DNA TGTGCCAGCAAGAGGGCGGGAGTTTTGGACGAGCAGTACTTC. Translating it yields CASKRAGVLDEQYF. V usage is TRBV27 and J usage is TRBJ2-7; 7 nucleotides match TRBD2. The CDR3 has 14 residues. With 7 bases clipped from V and 5 bases from J, the junction kept 11 bases outside the gene matches. Germline V gene data show CDR1 as MNHEY and CDR2 as SMNVEV (reference sequence).

This clonotype was seen many times. The rearrangement links TRBV3-1 to TRBJ2-2, with 8 bases that match TRBD2. The CDR3 loop spans 17 amino acids. The V segment lost 1 base and the J segment 2 bases; nucleotides outside the gene matches: 6. Germline-derived CDR1 and CDR2 are LGHDT and YNNKEL (reference sequence). The CDR3 protein is CASSQVLTSGNTGELFF. CDR3 bases: TGTGCCAGCAGCCAAGTCTTAACTAGCGGCAACACCGGGGAGCTGTTTTTT.

This clonotype was found many times. The V gene is TRBV3-1, the J gene TRBJ1-1; TRBD1 matches 7 bases. The V segment lost 6 bases and the J segment 1 base; nucleotides outside the gene matches: 2. Germline CDR1 reads LGHDT; CDR2 reads YNNKEL (reference sequence). The CDR3 runs 13 residues. For the CDR3, the DNA is TGTGCCAGCAGTAGACAGGGGAACACTGAAGCTTTCTTT. Its translation is CASSRQGNTEAFF.

By sample fraction, this clonotype is medium-sized. V gene TRBV5-1 combines with J gene TRBJ2-2; a weak D match, TRBD2 (5 bases). CDR1 is SGHRS and CDR2 is YFSETQ in the germline V gene. This CDR3 is 14 amino acids long. Between the trimmed V and J ends, which lost 2 bases and 1 base, there was a span of 6 bases. In DNA form, the CDR3 reads TGCGCCAGCAGCTTCGGACTGAACACCGGGGAGCTGTTTTTT. This encodes CASSFGLNTGELFF.

With regard to this clonotype: A read error may produce the germline difference seen at one junction end. The J gene is TRBJ1-4, the V gene TRBV5-1; D perhaps matches TRBD1 (6 bases). The germline CDR1 and CDR2 sequences are SGHRS and YFSETQ. The CDR3 contains 16 residues. The CDR3 sequence: CACSPARRTANEKLFF. DNA of the CDR3: TGCGCCTGCAGCCCTGCCCGAAGGACAGCAAATGAAAAACTGTTTTTT.

This clonotype was detected only a few times. The rearrangement joins TRBV7-9 to TRBJ2-6; D ambiguous. V lost 2 bases and J 3 bases, leaving 5 bases between the germline ends. The CDR3 loop spans 14 amino acids. The germline CDR1 and CDR2 sequences are SEHNR and FQNEAQ (reference sequence). The DNA for the CDR3 is TGTGCCAGCAGCTTACTTGATGGGGCCAACGTCCTGACTTTC. This codes for CASSLLDGANVLTF.